This T cell receptor beta chain was identified in a study of blood T cell repertoires in COVID-19. The table came from immunoSEQ multiplex PCR; TCRdb's copy has only in-frame clones and leaves some out. The sample holds a few hundred thousand clones; 85% are singletons and the top ten take 3% to 4%. This clone was observed once. Germline V gene data show CDR1 as LGHNA and CDR2 as YNFKEQ. V dropped 1 base and J dropped 4; count of bases not matched to a gene: 6. This CDR3 comprises 15 residues. The chain employs TRBV4-2 and TRBJ1-2, with TRBD1 matching over 7 bases. The specimen was peripheral blood. This TCR was sampled from a woman under 30 with acute or convalescent COVID-19. The CDR3 sequence: CASSQAKGQAYGYTF. The DNA of the CDR3 is TGTGCCAGCAGCCAAGCCAAAGGACAGGCCTATGGCTACACCTTC.